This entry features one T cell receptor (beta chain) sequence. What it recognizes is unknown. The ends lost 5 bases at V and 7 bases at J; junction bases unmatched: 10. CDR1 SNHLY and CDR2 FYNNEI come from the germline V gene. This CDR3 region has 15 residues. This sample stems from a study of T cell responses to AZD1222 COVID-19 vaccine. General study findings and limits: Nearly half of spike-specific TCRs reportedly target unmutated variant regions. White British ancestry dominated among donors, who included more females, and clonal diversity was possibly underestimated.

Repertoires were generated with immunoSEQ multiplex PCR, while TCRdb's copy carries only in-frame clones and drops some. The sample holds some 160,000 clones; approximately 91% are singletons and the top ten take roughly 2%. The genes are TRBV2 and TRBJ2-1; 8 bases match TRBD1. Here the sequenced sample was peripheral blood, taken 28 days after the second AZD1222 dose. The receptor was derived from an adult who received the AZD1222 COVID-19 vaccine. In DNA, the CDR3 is TGTGCCAGCAGTTTTGACAGGGGCGGGATGAATGAGCAGTTCTTC. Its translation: CASSFDRGGMNEQFF.